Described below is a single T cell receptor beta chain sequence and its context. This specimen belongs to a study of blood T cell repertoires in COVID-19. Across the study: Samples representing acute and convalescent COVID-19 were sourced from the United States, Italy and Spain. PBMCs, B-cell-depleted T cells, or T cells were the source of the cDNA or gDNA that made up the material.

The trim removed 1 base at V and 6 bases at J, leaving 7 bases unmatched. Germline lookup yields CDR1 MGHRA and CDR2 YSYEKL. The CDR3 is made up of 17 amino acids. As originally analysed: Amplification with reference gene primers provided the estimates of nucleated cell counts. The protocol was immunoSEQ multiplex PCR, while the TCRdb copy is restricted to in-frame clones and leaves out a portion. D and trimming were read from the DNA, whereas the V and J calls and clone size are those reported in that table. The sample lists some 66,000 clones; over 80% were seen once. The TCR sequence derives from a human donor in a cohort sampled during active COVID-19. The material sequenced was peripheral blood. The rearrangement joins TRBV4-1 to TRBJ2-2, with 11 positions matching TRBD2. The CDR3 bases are TGCGCCAGCAGCCAAGTACCACTAGCGGGAGCCTCCGGGGAGCTGTTTTTT. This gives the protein CASSQVPLAGASGELFF.